Following are 14 T cell receptor beta chains from one sample sequenced in a study of T cell responses to AZD1222 COVID-19 vaccine. Some clones are missing from TCRdb's copy, which holds only in-frame ones; the method was immunoSEQ multiplex PCR. Of fewer than 200,000 clones listed, around 93% were seen once; the top ten hold over 1.5%. Material: peripheral blood, obtained on day 0 of AZD1222 vaccination. The receptors were gathered from an adult in good health.

This chain connects TRBV3-1 (or the pseudogene TRBV3-2) to TRBJ2-1, with D possibly being TRBD2 (5 bases). The V end was cut by 0 bases, the J end by 10 bases, with 10 bases between. CDR3 length equals 13 residues. In germline, CDR1 is LGHDT, CDR2 YNNKEL (reference sequence). CDR3: CASSQDGLAEQFF. CDR3 coding DNA: TGTGCCAGCAGCCAAGATGGATTAGCGGAGCAGTTCTTC.

The V gene is TRBV2, the J gene TRBJ2-1; D might be TRBD1 (5 bases). There are 13 residues in the CDR3. Trimming shortened V by 6 bases and J by 7 bases, and 13 bases separated the two germline ends. Germline V gene data show CDR1 as SNHLY and CDR2 as FYNNEI. The CDR3 DNA reads as TGTGCCAGCAGCGGAGACAGATCTAATGAGCAGTTCTTC. Translation gives CASSGDRSNEQFF. Complete variable domain (other parts from reference TRBV2 and TRBJ2-1): EPEVTQTPSHQVTQMGQEVILRCVPISNHLYFYWYRQILGQKVEFLVSFYNNEISEKSEIFDDQFSVERPDGSNFTLKIRSTKLEDSAMYFCASSGDRSNEQFFGPGTRLTVL.

CDR3 in amino acids: CASSGPGLAHDNEQFF. The CDR3 DNA sequence: TGTGCCAGCAGCGGTCCGGGACTAGCGCATGACAATGAGCAGTTCTTC. The rearrangement uses TRBV7-6 and TRBJ2-1, with TRBD2 matching over 10 bases. V lost 5 bases to trimming and J lost 5 bases; unmatched junction nucleotides: 9. Germline-derived CDR1 and CDR2 are SGHVS and FNYEAQ. The CDR3 spans 16 residues.

Note on this clone: The same CDR3 is also encoded by other DNA sequences in this sample. The chain combines TRBV9 with TRBJ2-1, with D possibly matching TRBD2 (5 bases). This CDR3 has 11 residues. Trimming removed 2 bases at V and 10 bases at J, with 7 bases between. Germline assignment: CDR1 SGDLS and CDR2 YYNGEE. The CDR3 DNA is TGTGCCAGCAGCGTGGGAGACGAGCAGTTCTTC. Its protein product is CASSVGDEQFF.

Only one count was recorded for this clone. Additional DNA sequences in this sample encode the identical CDR3. The chain recombines TRBV20-1 with TRBJ1-4, with D unresolved. Germline CDR1 DFQATT, CDR2 SNEGSKA (reference sequence). V was trimmed by 2 bases and J by 5 bases, leaving 3 bases between them. CDR3 length: 11 amino acids. CDR3 sequence (DNA): TGCAGTGCTAGATACAATGAAAAACTGTTTTTT. The encoded protein is CSARYNEKLFF.

This clone was observed a single time. The DNA for the CDR3 is TGTGCCAGCAGCGTAGCTGGAGATACGCAGTATTTT. Protein product: CASSVAGDTQYF. The V gene is TRBV9, the J gene TRBJ2-3; D call uncertain. V dropped 0 bases and J dropped 5 bases, with 4 bases sitting between them. The CDR3 consists of 12 residues. The germline V gene encodes CDR1 SGDLS and CDR2 YYNGEE.

This chain joins TRBV18 and TRBJ2-3, with a weak D call TRBD2 (6 bases). Trimming removed 3 bases at V and 0 bases at J, with 16 bases between. The germline V gene has CDR1 KGHSH and CDR2 LQKENI. This CDR3 spans 17 amino acids. The CDR3 reads CASSPLPPSDSTDTQYF. The CDR3 coding sequence is TGTGCCAGCTCACCGCTCCCCCCTAGCGACAGCACAGATACGCAGTATTTT.

By its share, this clone is medium-sized. J is TRBJ1-2 and V is TRBV28; 12 bases fit TRBD1. J lost 2 bases, V lost 6 bases, and 19 bases had no gene match. This CDR3 is 20 amino acids long. Germline V gene lookup returns CDR1 MDHEN and CDR2 SYDVKM. CDR3 sequence: CASRPSPDRDRGRGNYGYTF. The CDR3 bases are TGTGCCAGCAGGCCCAGTCCAGACCGGGACAGGGGGCGCGGGAACTATGGCTACACCTTC.

The J gene is TRBJ1-5, the V gene TRBV19; D might be TRBD1 (5 bases). Looked up from germline, CDR1 is LNHDA and CDR2 is SQIVND (reference sequence). V gave up 6 bases and J gave up 6 bases, with 9 bases separating them. The CDR3 is 12 residues long. This CDR3 reads CASREGTQPQHF. The CDR3 DNA sequence: TGTGCCAGTAGAGAAGGGACTCAGCCCCAGCATTTT.

The chain combines TRBV6-5 with TRBJ1-1; D remains unclear. This CDR3 has 13 residues. The germline V gene has CDR1 MNHEY and CDR2 SVGAGI. V was trimmed by 6 bases and J by 10 bases, leaving 18 bases between them. The CDR3 DNA reads TGTGCCAGCAGCCCAACGGCGTGGGCGGGAGCTTTCTTT. Protein product: CASSPTAWAGAFF.

The chain links TRBV6-6 to TRBJ1-1; D unresolved. V was pared by 4 bases and J by 6 bases, with 12 bases between. Germline-derived CDR1 and CDR2 are MNHNY and SVGAGI (reference sequence). The CDR3 extends over 13 amino acids. Here the CDR3 reads CASSSKEGAEAFF. The CDR3 coding sequence is TGTGCCAGCAGTTCCAAAGAGGGTGCTGAAGCTTTCTTT.

V and J are TRBV5-1 and TRBJ1-1, with 8 bases identical to TRBD1. The V gene's germline CDR1 is SGHRS and CDR2 YFSETQ. CDR3 length equals 16 residues. Germline trimming cut 5 bases from V and 5 bases from J; bases unmatched to any gene: 14. The CDR3 nucleotides read TGCGCCAGCAGACTCCCCGTTCAGGGGGCAGAGACTGAAGCTTTCTTT. It yields the protein CASRLPVQGAETEAFF.

A word on this clone: Other DNA variants within this sample encode the same CDR3. The chain is built from TRBV7-2 and TRBJ2-1; D unclear. Deletions cut 5 bases from V and 7 bases from J, with 9 bases between. CDR3 length: 12 amino acids. Germline V CDR1 and CDR2: SGHTA, FQGNSA. The CDR3 nucleotides read TGTGCCAGCAGCCCTGTGAGAAATGAGCAGTTCTTC. It translates to CASSPVRNEQFF.

The V call is TRBV6-1, the J call TRBJ1-2; D not certain. Looked up from germline, CDR1 is MNHNS and CDR2 is SASEGT. V was trimmed by 0 bases and J by 8 bases, leaving 7 bases between them. This CDR3 is built from 12 residues. The CDR3 DNA follows: TGTGCCAGCAGTGAAGCGCGGGTGGGCTACACCTTC. It translates to CASSEARVGYTF.